This TCR beta chain originates from a study of blood T cell repertoires in COVID-19. Turning to the study itself: Both acute and convalescent COVID-19 samples were obtained from the United States, Italy and Spain.

Some clones are missing from TCRdb's copy, which holds only in-frame ones; the method was immunoSEQ multiplex PCR. The table lists under 200,000 clones, roughly 82% of them singletons. The germline V gene encodes CDR1 MDHEN and CDR2 SYDVKM. The CDR3 sequence is 14 residues long. V was trimmed by 2 bases and J by 4 bases, leaving 11 bases between them. As to this clone: This sample includes further DNA sequences coding for the same CDR3.

The chain uses TRBV28 and TRBJ1-2, with a tentative D call TRBD1 (5 bases). This receptor was obtained from a woman in her fifties or sixties with acute COVID-19. The sample was PBMCs or T cells enriched from blood (not recorded which). The CDR3 region is CASSLGQGGYGYTF. Here the CDR3 DNA reads TGTGCCAGCAGTTTAGGGCAGGGTGGCTATGGCTACACCTTC.